This T cell receptor beta chain is from a study of blood T cell repertoires in COVID-19. For the study at large: Some COVID-19 samples were acute and others convalescent; all came from the United States, Italy and Spain. T cells, B-cell-depleted T cells, or PBMCs provided the cDNA or gDNA that served as material.

Germline V gene lookup returns CDR1 SGHAT and CDR2 FQNNGV. V was pared by 5 bases and J by 4 bases, with 13 bases of the junction left unmatched. The CDR3 runs 17 residues. Authors' data handling: Estimation of nucleated cell counts was performed using reference gene primer amplification. Repertoires were generated with immunoSEQ multiplex PCR, while TCRdb's copy carries only in-frame clones and drops some. V, J and clone size were drawn from that table, and D and trimming were deduced from the DNA. The sample has some 290,000 clones; 85% to 90% are singletons. Input material: peripheral blood. The gene calls are TRBV11-2 and TRBJ2-3; TRBD2 aligns across 9 bases. This clonotype was obtained from a man younger than 35 with active or convalescent COVID-19. CDR3 DNA sequence: TGTGCCAGCAGCATGGGGTTGACTAGCGGAGGCGCAGATACGCAGTATTTT. It specifies CASSMGLTSGGADTQYF. The variable domain in full, completed from reference TRBV11-2 and TRBJ2-3, reads EAGVAQSPRYKIIEKRQSVAFWCNPISGHATLYWYQQILGQGPKLLIQFQNNGVVDDSQLPKDRFSAERLKGVDSTLKIQPAKLEDSAVYLCASSMGLTSGGADTQYFGPGTRLTVL.